This TCR beta chain is from a study of beta chain features in type 1 diabetes. Study-wide findings and caveats: Within the patient group, naive, central memory and Treg TCRB repertoires appeared more similar to each other than within healthy donors.

Concerning this clone itself: Its antigen remains unknown.

The entirety of the isolated RNA underwent reverse transcription, so expressed TCRB transcripts were sequenced. The average output of naive, central memory and regulatory T cell samples was about 3.57 million reads. Using immunoSEQ multiplex PCR, the repertoire was profiled, and TCRdb retains in-frame clones only, with some absent. Of hundreds of thousands of clones listed, 11% to 15% are singletons. The CDR3 has 12 residues. The germline V gene encodes CDR1 GTSNPN and CDR2 SVGIG (reference sequence). The V and J ends lost 8 bases and 9 bases, in that order; junction bases with no gene match: 7. The sequenced material came from central memory CD4+ T cells from blood. This chain uses TRBV30 with TRBJ2-1; TRBD1 matches 10 bases. The sequence came from a man under 40 in good health. In DNA form, the CDR3 reads TGTGCCAGAGGACAGGGGGAGACTGAGCAGTTCTTC. Its translation: CARGQGETEQFF.